This entry concerns a single T cell receptor (beta chain). From germline, CDR1 is SGHRS and CDR2 YFSETQ. This CDR3 comprises 14 residues. V lost 0 bases and J 2 bases, leaving 8 bases between the germline ends. It was with 60 Vbeta and 13 Jbeta primers that the PCR ran. Data came from immunoSEQ multiplex PCR; TCRdb stores just in-frame clones and leaves some out. The sample lists 50,000 to 70,000 clones; roughly 60% were seen once. This entry comes from a study of cytomegalovirus exposure and HLA in healthy donors. Input material: PBMCs. This clonotype was obtained from a man aged 25 to 40 in good health and CMV-seronegative. The gene calls are TRBV5-1 and TRBJ2-5, with a possible D match to TRBD2 (5 bases). The CDR3 nucleotides are TGCGCCAGCAGCTTGGAGGGCGGGCAAGAGACCCAGTACTTC. Its protein is CASSLEGGQETQYF.